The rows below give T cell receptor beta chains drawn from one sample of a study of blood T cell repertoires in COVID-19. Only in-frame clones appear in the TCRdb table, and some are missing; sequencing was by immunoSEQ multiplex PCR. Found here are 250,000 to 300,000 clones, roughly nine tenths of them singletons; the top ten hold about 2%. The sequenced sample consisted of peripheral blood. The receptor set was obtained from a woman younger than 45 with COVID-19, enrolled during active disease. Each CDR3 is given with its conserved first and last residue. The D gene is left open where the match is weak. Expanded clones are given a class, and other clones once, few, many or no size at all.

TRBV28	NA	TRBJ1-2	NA	TGTGCCAGCAGTCAAGGGACTCTTACGGGCGGCTACACCTTC	CASSQGTLTGGYTF
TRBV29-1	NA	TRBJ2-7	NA	TGCAGCGTTGACTCTGTTAGGGGGGAGCAGTACTTC	CSVDSVRGEQYF
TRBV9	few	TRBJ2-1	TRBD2	TGTGCCAGCAGCGTACTGGCGGGAGGGCACGATGAGCAGTTCTTC	CASSVLAGGHDEQFF
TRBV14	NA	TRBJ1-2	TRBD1	TGTGCCAGCAGCCAAATGGGACAGCATGGCTACACCTTC	CASSQMGQHGYTF
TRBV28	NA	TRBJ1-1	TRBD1	TGTGCCAGCAGTCGACAGGGCCTAAACACTGAAGCTTTCTTT	CASSRQGLNTEAFF
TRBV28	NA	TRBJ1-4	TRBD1	TGTGCCACCGAGACAGGGGTAACTAATGAAAAACTGTTTTTT	CATETGVTNEKLFF
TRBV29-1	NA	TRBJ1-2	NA	TGCAGCAGTTACCTCCAGGGAAAGGGCTACACCTTC	CSSYLQGKGYTF
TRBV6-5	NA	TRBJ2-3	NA	TGTGCCAGCAGTTTGCCGGGAGAGGCAGATACGCAGTATTTT	CASSLPGEADTQYF
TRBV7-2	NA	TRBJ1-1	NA	TGTGCCAGCAGCTTAGGGGCAGCCCTGAACACTGAAGCTTTCTTT	CASSLGAALNTEAFF
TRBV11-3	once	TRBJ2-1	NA	TGTGCCAGCAGCTTAGCGGCAGGTCCCGAAGCCTACAATGAGCAGTTCTTC	CASSLAAGPEAYNEQFF
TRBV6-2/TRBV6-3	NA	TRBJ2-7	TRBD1	TGTGCCAGCAGCCCAACAGGGGGCTTATCCTACGAGCAGTACTTC	CASSPTGGLSYEQYF
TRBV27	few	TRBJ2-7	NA	TGTGCCAGCAGAATAGGGGCTTCCTACGAGCAGTACTTC	CASRIGASYEQYF
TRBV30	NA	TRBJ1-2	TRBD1	TGTGCCTGGAGTAAGGCAGGGGGCGCGAAGGGCTACACCTTC	CAWSKAGGAKGYTF
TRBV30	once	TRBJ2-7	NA	TGTGCCTGGAGTGTACCACGGGTCGAGCAGTACTTC	CAWSVPRVEQYF
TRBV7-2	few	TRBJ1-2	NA	TGTGCCAGCAGCTTAGGAGAACTCGAGTATGGCTACACCTTC	CASSLGELEYGYTF
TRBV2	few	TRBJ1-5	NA	TGTGCCAGCAGTGAAGCTAACAGGGTGGGTCAGCCCCAGCATTTT	CASSEANRVGQPQHF
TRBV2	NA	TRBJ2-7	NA	TGTGCCACAAGCCCCTACGAGCAGTACTTC	CATSPYEQYF
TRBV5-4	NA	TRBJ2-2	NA	TGTGCCAGCAGCCTCGGTCCTAACACCGGGGAGCTGTTTTTT	CASSLGPNTGELFF
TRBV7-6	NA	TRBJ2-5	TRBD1	TGTGCCAGCAGCTTAGTGACAGGGCCCGAGACCCAGTACTTC	CASSLVTGPETQYF
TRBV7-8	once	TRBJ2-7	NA	TGTGCCAGCAGCCCCCCTGGGGCGTATTTCTACGAGCAGTACTTC	CASSPPGAYFYEQYF
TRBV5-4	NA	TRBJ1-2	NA	TGTGCCAGCAGCCCGGACGGAGGCTATGGCTACACCTTC	CASSPDGGYGYTF
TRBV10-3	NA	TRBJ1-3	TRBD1	TGTGCCATCAGGCCCGACAGGGGAGCTGGAAACACCATATATTTT	CAIRPDRGAGNTIYF
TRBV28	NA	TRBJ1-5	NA	TGTGCCAGCAGCAAAATACAGGGTACGGGCAATCAGCCCCAGCATTTT	CASSKIQGTGNQPQHF
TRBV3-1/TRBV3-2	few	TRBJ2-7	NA	TGTGCCAGCAGCCAATTCAGGACAGCCACCTACGAGCAGTACTTC	CASSQFRTATYEQYF
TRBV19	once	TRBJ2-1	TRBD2	TGTGCCAGTAGGCGGGGACTAGCGGCCTGGGATGAGCAGTTCTTC	CASRRGLAAWDEQFF
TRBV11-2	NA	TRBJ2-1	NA	TGTGCCAGCAGCCGCCGGGACTCGCTCTACAATGAGCAGTTCTTC	CASSRRDSLYNEQFF
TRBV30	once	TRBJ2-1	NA	TGTGCCTGGAGTGTAACAAGGGGGACCTACAATGAGCAGTTCTTC	CAWSVTRGTYNEQFF
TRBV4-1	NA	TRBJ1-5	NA	TGCGCCAGCAGCCATGACAATGGAAGAGATAGCAATCAGCCCCAGCATTTT	CASSHDNGRDSNQPQHF
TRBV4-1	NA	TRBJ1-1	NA	TGCGCCAGCAGCCAAGAAGTTGGGGCGCGGACTGAAGCTTTCTTT	CASSQEVGARTEAFF
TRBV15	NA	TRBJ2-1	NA	TGTGCCACCAGCAGGGAGGACTCCCCGGCCTATTACAATGAGCAGTTCTTC	CATSREDSPAYYNEQFF
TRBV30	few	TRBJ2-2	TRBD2	TGTGCCTGGAACCCGGGACTAGCGGGAGCGGCCGGGGAGCTGTTTTTT	CAWNPGLAGAAGELFF
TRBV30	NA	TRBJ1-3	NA	TGTGCCTGGAATCAGGGTTTGCCTGGAAACACCATATATTTT	CAWNQGLPGNTIYF
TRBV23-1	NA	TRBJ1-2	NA	TGCGCCAGCCGAGGATTACGTGGCTATGGCTACACCTTC	CASRGLRGYGYTF
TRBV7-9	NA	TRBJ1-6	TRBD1	TGTGCCAGCAGCTTATCGGGGCGACAGGGGGGCTCACCCCTCCACTTT	CASSLSGRQGGSPLHF
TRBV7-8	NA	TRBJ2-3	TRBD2	TGTGCCAGCAGCTTCAGGGCGGGAGCGGGAGATACGCAGTATTTT	CASSFRAGAGDTQYF
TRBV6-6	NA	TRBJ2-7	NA	TGTGCCAGCAGTTACTCGAAGACAGGACGGCTCGAGCAGTACTTC	CASSYSKTGRLEQYF
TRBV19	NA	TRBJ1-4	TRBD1	TGTGCCAGTAGTATAAGGGGACAGGGTGATGAAAAACTGTTTTTT	CASSIRGQGDEKLFF
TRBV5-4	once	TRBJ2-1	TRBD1	TGTGCCAGCAGCTCGGGGACAGGGCGCAATGAGCAGTTCTTC	CASSSGTGRNEQFF
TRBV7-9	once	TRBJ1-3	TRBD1	TGTGCCAGCAGCCGATCGACAGGGGTCCTCGCCGGAAACACCATATATTTT	CASSRSTGVLAGNTIYF
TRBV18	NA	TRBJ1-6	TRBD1	TGTGCCAGCTCACTTGACAGGGATTCACCCCTCCACTTT	CASSLDRDSPLHF
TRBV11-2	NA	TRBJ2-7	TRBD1	TGTGCCAGCAGTCGACCGGGACAGGGGGCTTACGAGCAGTACTTC	CASSRPGQGAYEQYF
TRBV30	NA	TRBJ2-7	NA	TGTGCCTGGAGTAACGCACAGGGCTCAATCACCTACGAGCAGTACTTC	CAWSNAQGSITYEQYF
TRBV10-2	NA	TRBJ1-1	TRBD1	TGCGCCAGCAGTGCGGGACAGATGAACACTGAAGCTTTCTTT	CASSAGQMNTEAFF
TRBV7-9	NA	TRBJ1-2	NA	TGTGCCAGCAGCCCTACCTTGGGAGGGCACTATGGCTACACCTTC	CASSPTLGGHYGYTF
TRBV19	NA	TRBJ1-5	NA	TGTGCCAGTAGTATGGGGAGCAGCGGTAATCAGCCCCAGCATTTT	CASSMGSSGNQPQHF
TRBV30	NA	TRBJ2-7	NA	TGTGCCTGGAGTGTATCGGGAAACTACGAGCAGTACTTC	CAWSVSGNYEQYF